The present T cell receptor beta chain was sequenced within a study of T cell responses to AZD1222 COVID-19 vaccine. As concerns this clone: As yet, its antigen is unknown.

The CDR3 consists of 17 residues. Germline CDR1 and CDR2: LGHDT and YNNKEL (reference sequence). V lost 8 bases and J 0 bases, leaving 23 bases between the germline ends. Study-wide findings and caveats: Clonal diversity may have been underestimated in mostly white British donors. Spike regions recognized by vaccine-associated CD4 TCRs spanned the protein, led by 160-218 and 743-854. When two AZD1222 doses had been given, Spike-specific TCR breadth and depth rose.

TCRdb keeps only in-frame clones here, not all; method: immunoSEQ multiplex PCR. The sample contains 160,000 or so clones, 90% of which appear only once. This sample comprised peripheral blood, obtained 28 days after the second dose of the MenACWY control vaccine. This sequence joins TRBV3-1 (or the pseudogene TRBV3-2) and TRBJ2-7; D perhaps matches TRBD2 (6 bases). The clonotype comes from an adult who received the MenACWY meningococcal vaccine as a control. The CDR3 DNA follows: TGTGCCAGCGCCTCAAGCGGGTTGGCGCCCAGCTCCTACGAGCAGTACTTC. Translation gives CASASSGLAPSSYEQYF.